These T cell receptor beta chains were read from a single sample in a study of identifying expanded T cells in peripheral blood. Profiled with immunoSEQ multiplex PCR; TCRdb holds only in-frame clones, not every one. The table has some 120,000 clones, approximately 80% seen once. Sequencing was carried out using blood. These receptors all stem from a person between 18 and 70 years old in good health. Each CDR3 is given with its conserved first and last residue. The D gene is left open where the match is weak. The size entry is marked missing in some rows and otherwise reads once, few, many or a size class.

D	V	size	J	length	CDR3	DNA
.	TRBV30	.	TRBJ1-5	13	CAWSPRGNQPQHF	TGTGCCTGGAGCCCCAGGGGCAATCAGCCCCAGCATTTT
TRBD1	TRBV27	.	TRBJ2-3	15	CASGETGFPTDTQYF	TGTGCCAGCGGAGAGACAGGGTTTCCCACAGATACGCAGTATTTT
.	TRBV28	.	TRBJ2-7	15	CATIRQGGGNYEQYF	TGTGCCACCATTCGCCAAGGGGGGGGAAATTACGAGCAGTACTTC
.	TRBV7-8	once	TRBJ2-5	16	CASSYSRVRLQETQYF	TGTGCCAGCAGCTATAGCAGGGTCCGGCTTCAAGAGACCCAGTACTTC
.	TRBV7-6	.	TRBJ1-1	12	CASSLDLPEAFF	TGTGCCAGCAGCTTAGATCTTCCCGAAGCTTTCTTT
TRBD1	TRBV7-9	.	TRBJ1-2	15	CASSERTGVLMGYTF	TGTGCCAGCAGCGAGAGGACAGGAGTCCTTATGGGCTACACCTTC
TRBD1	TRBV5-1	.	TRBJ2-5	15	CASSLRGQGGETQYF	TGCGCCAGCAGCTTGCGTGGACAGGGGGGAGAGACCCAGTACTTC
.	TRBV7-6	.	TRBJ2-1	14	CASNQGPTYNEQFF	TGTGCCAGCAACCAAGGACCGACCTACAATGAGCAGTTCTTC
.	TRBV29-1	.	TRBJ2-3	14	CSVGWTASTDTQYF	TGCAGCGTGGGATGGACAGCTAGCACAGATACGCAGTATTTT
TRBD2	TRBV12-5	once	TRBJ2-5	15	CASGGGTRDQETQYF	TGTGCTAGTGGGGGGGGGACCAGGGACCAAGAGACCCAGTACTTC
TRBD1	TRBV19	once	TRBJ1-2	14	CASTPTGDLHGYTF	TGTGCCAGTACCCCTACAGGGGATCTCCATGGCTACACCTTC
.	TRBV18	.	TRBJ2-3	17	CASSRGRSGFGTDTQYF	TGTGCCAGCTCACGCGGGCGGTCAGGTTTCGGCACAGATACGCAGTATTTT
.	TRBV2	once	TRBJ2-5	13	CASFVWGIETQYF	TGTGCCAGCTTTGTTTGGGGTATAGAGACCCAGTACTTC
.	TRBV15	.	TRBJ1-2	13	CATSSGPNYGYTF	TGTGCCACGTCGTCGGGCCCAAACTATGGCTACACCTTC
.	TRBV5-1	.	TRBJ1-1	14	CASSLLSLNTEAFF	TGCGCCAGCAGCTTGCTCAGCTTGAACACTGAAGCTTTCTTT
.	TRBV6-1	.	TRBJ2-7	15	CAHEERGGATYEQYF	TGTGCCCATGAGGAGAGGGGGGGGGCCACCTACGAGCAGTACTTC
.	TRBV6-5	once	TRBJ1-1	15	CASRKSGSSNTEAFF	TGTGCCAGCAGGAAGTCGGGCAGCTCGAACACTGAAGCTTTCTTT
.	TRBV19	few	TRBJ2-2	12	CASSLGVGELFF	TGTGCCAGTAGCCTCGGAGTCGGGGAGCTGTTTTTT
TRBD1	TRBV7-6	.	TRBJ1-1	15	CASRAGGAGGTEAFF	TGTGCCAGCAGGGCAGGGGGCGCCGGGGGCACTGAAGCTTTCTTT
.	TRBV5-8	.	TRBJ1-2	14	CASSLFTASYGYTF	TGTGCCAGCAGCTTGTTTACAGCCTCCTATGGCTACACCTTC
.	TRBV19	.	TRBJ2-7	16	CASSPLPPGQVYEQYF	TGTGCCAGTTCTCCTCTCCCCCCCGGGCAGGTCTACGAGCAGTACTTC
.	TRBV5-4	.	TRBJ1-1	12	CASSLRGTEAFF	TGTGCCAGCAGCTTGAGAGGAACTGAAGCTTTCTTT
.	TRBV7-7	.	TRBJ2-1	16	CASSPSIGAPNNEQFF	TGTGCCAGCAGCCCCTCCATTGGGGCCCCGAACAATGAGCAGTTCTTC
.	TRBV4-3	.	TRBJ1-2	15	CASSRGLDKNYGYTF	TGCGCCAGCAGCCGCGGCTTGGACAAAAACTATGGCTACACCTTC
.	TRBV18	.	TRBJ2-3	16	CASSPIVGVKTDTQYF	TGTGCCAGCTCACCCATTGTGGGGGTCAAGACAGATACGCAGTATTTT
.	TRBV4-3	.	TRBJ1-4	15	CASSQDRGGDEKLFF	TGCGCCAGCAGCCAAGATAGGGGAGGGGATGAAAAACTGTTTTTT
TRBD1	TRBV4-3	.	TRBJ2-1	17	CASSQDWRQGASNEQFF	TGCGCCAGCAGCCAAGATTGGAGGCAGGGGGCTTCGAATGAGCAGTTCTTC
.	TRBV6-1	.	TRBJ1-1	11	CASHLLTEAFF	TGTGCCAGCCATCTACTCACTGAAGCTTTCTTT
TRBD2	TRBV6-4	medium-sized	TRBJ2-2	15	CASSDGTSNTGELFF	TGTGCCAGCAGTGACGGGACTAGCAACACCGGGGAGCTGTTTTTT
.	TRBV6-5	.	TRBJ2-3	13	CASSRKLGLIQYF	TGTGCCAGCAGCCGTAAACTCGGACTCATACAGTATTTT
.	TRBV19	.	TRBJ2-3	16	CASSMAGSVRTDTQYF	TGTGCCAGTAGTATGGCAGGGTCGGTCAGGACAGATACGCAGTATTTT
TRBD1	TRBV2	.	TRBJ1-4	15	CASTRQGLTNEKLFF	TGTGCCAGCACCCGACAGGGGCTTACTAATGAAAAACTGTTTTTT
.	TRBV7-9	once	TRBJ1-3	12	CASSLAGNTIYF	TGTGCCAGCAGCTTAGCTGGAAACACCATATATTTT
.	TRBV27	.	TRBJ1-5	17	CASSLSRDGISNQPQHF	TGTGCCAGCAGTTTATCCCGGGACGGAATTAGCAATCAGCCCCAGCATTTT
.	TRBV6-5	.	TRBJ2-1	14	CASSYERADNEQFF	TGTGCCAGCAGTTACGAACGCGCGGACAATGAGCAGTTCTTC
.	TRBV11-2	once	TRBJ2-3	14	CASSLALYTDTQYF	TGTGCCAGCAGCTTAGCCCTATACACAGATACGCAGTATTTT
.	TRBV9	few	TRBJ1-6	14	CASSVEGWDSPLHF	TGTGCCAGCAGCGTAGAGGGCTGGGACTCACCCCTCCACTTT
TRBD1	TRBV7-9	few	TRBJ2-7	14	CASSAPGQPYEQYF	TGTGCCAGCAGCGCACCGGGACAGCCCTACGAGCAGTACTTC
.	TRBV11-2	.	TRBJ1-2	15	CASSFSDSGSYGYTF	TGTGCCAGCAGCTTCTCGGACAGCGGATCCTATGGCTACACCTTC
.	TRBV21-1	.	TRBJ1-2	11	CASRAGDGYTF	TGTGCCAGCCGTGCGGGTGATGGCTACACCTTC
.	TRBV6-1	once	TRBJ1-1	13	CASSEPSNTEAFF	TGTGCCAGCAGTGAGCCCTCGAACACTGAAGCTTTCTTT
TRBD1	TRBV4-3	.	TRBJ2-1	18	CASSRKDPRQGANNEQFF	TGCGCCAGCAGCCGAAAAGACCCGAGACAGGGGGCTAACAATGAGCAGTTCTTC
.	TRBV7-3	.	TRBJ2-1	15	CASSLMGGHYNEQFF	TGTGCCAGCAGCTTAATGGGGGGCCACTACAATGAGCAGTTCTTC
.	TRBV5-4	.	TRBJ2-1	14	CASSLVDSINEQFF	TGTGCCAGCAGCTTGGTAGACTCCATCAATGAGCAGTTCTTC
TRBD1	TRBV11-2	.	TRBJ1-1	15	CASSYFGDSDTEAFF	TGTGCCAGCAGTTACTTCGGGGACAGTGACACTGAAGCTTTCTTT
TRBD2	TRBV5-5	.	TRBJ2-1	15	CASSFSGGPYDEQFF	TGTGCCAGCAGCTTTAGCGGGGGGCCCTACGATGAGCAGTTCTTC
.	TRBV9	.	TRBJ1-4	15	CASTEGVSGNEKLFF	TGTGCCAGCACGGAGGGAGTTTCGGGTAATGAAAAACTGTTTTTT
.	TRBV6-5	.	TRBJ2-3	13	CASSVGITDTQYF	TGTGCCAGCAGTGTAGGAATCACAGATACGCAGTATTTT
.	TRBV10-3	once	TRBJ1-1	15	CAISVMPRRNTEAFF	TGTGCCATCAGTGTAATGCCACGTAGGAACACTGAAGCTTTCTTT
.	TRBV18	.	TRBJ2-2	13	CASSPLDTGELFF	TGTGCCAGCTCACCTCTTGATACCGGGGAGCTGTTTTTT
.	TRBV18	.	TRBJ1-4	14	CASSPPSEGEKLFF	TGTGCCAGCTCACCACCTTCAGAGGGAGAAAAACTGTTTTTT
.	TRBV7-2	.	TRBJ1-3	14	CASSSSQLGNTIYF	TGTGCCAGCAGCTCTAGTCAATTGGGAAACACCATATATTTT
TRBD1	TRBV27	.	TRBJ1-2	17	CASSLKVFGTGDYGYTF	TGTGCCAGCAGTTTAAAGGTATTCGGGACAGGCGATTATGGCTACACCTTC
.	TRBV4-1	.	TRBJ1-1	17	CASSQDLRQSRDTEAFF	TGCGCCAGCAGCCAAGATCTACGCCAATCAAGGGACACTGAAGCTTTCTTT
TRBD1	TRBV6-1	.	TRBJ1-1	16	CASSDRQGAGNTEAFF	TGTGCCAGCAGTGACCGACAGGGGGCCGGGAACACTGAAGCTTTCTTT